The rows below give T cell receptor beta chains drawn from one sample of a study of OX40 agonist ivuxolimab in advanced cancers. The assay was immunoSEQ multiplex PCR, and TCRdb's table has in-frame clones only and misses some. The top ten hold about 0.4% of the sample, which has 70,000 to 90,000 clones, roughly 90% seen once. Sequenced here: CD4+ or CD8+ T cells sorted from blood, sampled in a trial of the OX40 agonist ivuxolimab. Source of these receptors: an adult with an advanced solid tumor such as melanoma, head and neck, liver or kidney cancer. Each CDR3 is given with its conserved first and last residue. D genes are given only for firm matches. Part of the rows lack a size; the others show once, few, many or a class for expanded clones.

TRBD1	TRBV5-1	TRBJ2-1	.	TGCGCCAGCAGCAGGGGACAGCTGAGCTCCTACAATGAGCAGTTCTTC	CASSRGQLSSYNEQFF
TRBD2	TRBV28	TRBJ2-2	.	TGTGCCAGCAGTTTATGGAGACTAGCGGGAGGGCCCGGGGAGCTGTTTTTT	CASSLWRLAGGPGELFF
TRBD2	TRBV10-3	TRBJ2-5	few	TGTGCCATCAGTGATCGGGAGGGCAGGGCGGAGACCCAGTACTTC	CAISDREGRAETQYF
.	TRBV2	TRBJ1-1	.	TGTGCCAGCAGTGGATTGGGAATCGAGAGCCGGTTGACCACTGAAGCTTTCTTT	CASSGLGIESRLTTEAFF
.	TRBV18	TRBJ2-2	.	TGTGCCAGCTCACAGGTGGCGGTCGGGAGAGGCACCGGGGAGCTGTTTTTT	CASSQVAVGRGTGELFF
.	TRBV10-3	TRBJ1-2	.	TGTGCCATCAGTGAGCCCCCCGGTTCCTATGGCTACACCTTC	CAISEPPGSYGYTF
TRBD2	TRBV19	TRBJ2-5	once	TGTGCCAGTAGTACGGGAGGGACTAGCGGGAGAGAGACCCAGTACTTC	CASSTGGTSGRETQYF
.	TRBV7-2	TRBJ2-2	.	TGTGCCAGCAGCTTGTTGGTCGGGGCCCCCGGGGAGCTGTTTTTT	CASSLLVGAPGELFF
.	TRBV5-1	TRBJ1-1	.	TGCGCCAGCAGCTTGGGACAGGTGAACACTGAAGCTTTCTTT	CASSLGQVNTEAFF
.	TRBV28	TRBJ2-7	.	TGTGCCAGCAGCAGGGCCTACGAGCAGTACTTC	CASSRAYEQYF
.	TRBV9	TRBJ2-7	.	TGTGCCAGCAGCGGCCGGGACACCTACGAGCAGTACTTC	CASSGRDTYEQYF
TRBD1	TRBV5-1	TRBJ2-7	.	TGCGCCAGCAGCACGGGACAGGGTGGCGAGCAGTACTTC	CASSTGQGGEQYF
TRBD2	TRBV7-9	TRBJ2-1	.	TGTGCCAGCAGCGTTAGCGGGGGGCCCTACTACAATGAGCAGTTCTTC	CASSVSGGPYYNEQFF
TRBD1	TRBV4-3	TRBJ1-1	.	TGCGCCAGCAGCCAAGTTAGCGGCAGGGGGGTAAACACTGAAGCTTTCTTT	CASSQVSGRGVNTEAFF
TRBD1	TRBV18	TRBJ1-1	once	TGTGCCAGCTCACGGACAGGGGACGACACTGAAGCTTTCTTT	CASSRTGDDTEAFF
.	TRBV7-8	TRBJ2-1	once	TGTGCCAGCAGCGCCCAGGAGGCCTACAATGAGCAGTTCTTC	CASSAQEAYNEQFF
.	TRBV7-8	TRBJ2-5	once	TGTGCCAGCAGCCTGGGGCTTTCGGGGGAGACCCAGTACTTC	CASSLGLSGETQYF
.	TRBV7-2	TRBJ2-5	.	TGTGCCAGCAGCTTATTCGGGAGAGAGACCCAGTACTTC	CASSLFGRETQYF
.	TRBV30	TRBJ1-5	few	TGTGCCTGGAGTGATACACAGAGCAATCAGCCCCAGCATTTT	CAWSDTQSNQPQHF
TRBD1	TRBV7-2	TRBJ2-3	.	TGTGCCAGCAGCTCGGGACAGTTCACAGATACGCAGTATTTT	CASSSGQFTDTQYF
.	TRBV7-9	TRBJ1-5	.	TGTGCCAGCAGCTTAGTGGCGGGGGATCCCCAGCATTTT	CASSLVAGDPQHF
TRBD2	TRBV7-3	TRBJ2-3	once	TGTGCCAGCAGCCCTGGGACTAGCGGGCGAGTAGCAGATACGCAGTATTTT	CASSPGTSGRVADTQYF
.	TRBV11-3	TRBJ1-1	.	TGTGCCAGCAGCCTACAGGGGAACACTGAAGCTTTCTTT	CASSLQGNTEAFF
.	TRBV5-6	TRBJ1-5	.	TGTGCCAGCAGCCCAGTTAGCAATCAGCCCCAGCATTTT	CASSPVSNQPQHF
.	TRBV10-2	TRBJ1-3	.	TGCGCCAGCCGAGGCAGCTCCTTTGGAAACACCATATATTTT	CASRGSSFGNTIYF
TRBD1	TRBV5-1	TRBJ2-5	.	TGCGCCAGCAGCGGGGGACAGCAGCAAGAGACCCAGTACTTC	CASSGGQQQETQYF
.	TRBV7-3	TRBJ2-2	.	TGTGCCAGCAGCTTAACTAACACCGGGGAGCTGTTTTTT	CASSLTNTGELFF